What follows are 26 T cell receptor beta chains derived from one specimen sequenced in a study of blood T cell repertoires in COVID-19. The repertoire was sequenced with immunoSEQ multiplex PCR; TCRdb's copy has only in-frame clones and lacks some. The top ten hold roughly a tenth of the sample, which has more than 300,000 clones, about 90% seen once. What was sequenced was PBMCs or T cells enriched from blood (not recorded which). The origin of the receptors is a woman aged 30 to 39 who had recovered from COVID-19.

The rearrangement joins TRBV19 to TRBJ2-5; TRBD2 might be the D (5 bases). This CDR3 spans 13 amino acids. Germline V gene sequence: CDR1 LNHDA, CDR2 SQIVND (reference sequence). V was cut by 9 bases and J by 5 bases, with 16 bases left in between. As DNA, the CDR3 is TGTGCCAGCCGACCGGGGATCCGGGAGACCCAGTACTTC. Residues: CASRPGIRETQYF. Using reference TRBV19 and TRBJ2-5 for the parts outside the CDR3, the full variable domain is DGGITQSPKYLFRKEGQNVTLSCEQNLNHDAMYWYRQDPGQGLRLIYYSQIVNDFQKGDIAEGYSVSREKKESFPLTVTSAQKNPTAFYLCASRPGIRETQYFGPGTRLLVL.

The chain carries TRBV28 and TRBJ2-2; 10 bases match TRBD2. CDR3 length: 19 residues. With 2 bases clipped from V and 1 base from J, the junction kept 10 bases outside the gene matches. Germline CDR1 reads MDHEN; CDR2 reads SYDVKM. CDR3 sequence reads: CASSLPARLAGVNTGELFF. CDR3 bases: TGTGCCAGCAGTTTACCCGCTAGACTAGCGGGTGTGAACACCGGGGAGCTGTTTTTT.

This chain connects TRBV29-1 to TRBJ2-7; TRBD2 might be the D (5 bases). In germline, CDR1 is SQVTM, CDR2 ANQGSEA. V lost 3 bases, J lost 9 bases, and 15 bases lay in between. The CDR3 sequence is 12 residues long. CDR3 nucleotide sequence: TGCAGCGTTGACGAAGGGAGCGGACGGCAGTACTTC. Residues: CSVDEGSGRQYF.

This chain connects TRBV21-1 to TRBJ1-1. TRBV21-1 is annotated as a pseudogene. The CDR3 has 15 residues. The CDR3, as DNA: TGTGCCAGCAGCAAAGCGCGGGACGACGACACTGAAGCTTTCTTT. Amino acid sequence: CASSKARDDDTEAFF.

The chain couples TRBV28 to TRBJ1-5; 7 nucleotides line up with TRBD1. The V and J ends lost 5 bases and 3 bases, in that order; junction bases with no gene match: 13. The CDR3 totals 17 residues. Looked up from germline, CDR1 is MDHEN and CDR2 is SYDVKM. In nucleotides, the CDR3 is TGTGCCAGCAGTGCTTGGGGCCAGACAGGGCCCAATCAGCCCCAGCATTTT. This codes for CASSAWGQTGPNQPQHF.

This clone has just a few counts. The chain joins TRBV6-5 to TRBJ1-4; tentative D call: TRBD1 (6 bases). V gave up 2 bases and J gave up 4 bases, with 11 bases separating them. The CDR3 has 15 residues. The germline V gene has CDR1 MNHEY and CDR2 SVGAGI. CDR3 DNA: TGTGCCAGCAGTTACCGGGGGGGCCATAATGAAAAACTGTTTTTT. Amino acid sequence: CASSYRGGHNEKLFF.

This chain uses TRBV4-1 with TRBJ1-5, with TRBD1 matching 7 bases. Germline V gives CDR1 MGHRA, CDR2 YSYEKL. CDR3 length equals 17 residues. Trimming at V came to 3 bases and at J to 4 bases, leaving 12 bases not matched to a gene. The CDR3 loop reads CASSQGTRGAQNQPQHF. For the CDR3, the DNA is TGCGCCAGCAGCCAGGGAACCAGGGGGGCCCAAAATCAGCCCCAGCATTTT.

V and J are TRBV10-3 and TRBJ1-2; the match to TRBD1 covers 9 bases. The J segment lost 4 bases and the V segment lost 1 base, leaving 4 bases of the junction unmatched. The CDR3 contains 15 residues. Germline V gene data show CDR1 as ENHRY and CDR2 as SYGVKD. The CDR3 loop is CAISELDRGVYGYTF. CDR3 sequence (DNA): TGTGCCATCAGTGAGTTAGACAGGGGGGTCTATGGCTACACCTTC.

This chain links TRBV7-9 with TRBJ1-4; D remains ambiguous. The CDR3 is 14 residues long. Germline CDR1 is SEHNR and CDR2 is FQNEAQ (reference sequence). V was pared by 11 bases and J by 8 bases, with 21 bases between. CDR3 bases: TGTGCCTGCCAGGCGGGCCCCATTGGCGAAAAACTGTTTTTT. This translates into CACQAGPIGEKLFF.

V and J are TRBV5-1 and TRBJ2-3, with 9 bases aligning to TRBD1. V lost 2 bases, J lost 5 bases, and 9 bases stayed unmatched. Germline lookup yields CDR1 SGHRS and CDR2 YFSETQ. CDR3 length equals 16 residues. This CDR3 reads CASSLWDRATGDTQYF. For the CDR3, the DNA is TGCGCCAGCAGCTTATGGGACAGGGCTACAGGAGATACGCAGTATTTT.

The chain carries TRBV28 and TRBJ1-2, with D unresolved. Looked up from germline, CDR1 is MDHEN and CDR2 is SYDVKM. The ends were cut back, 2 bases at V and 4 bases at J, with 14 bases in the middle. This CDR3 spans 15 amino acids. In DNA, the CDR3 is TGTGCCAGCAGTTTAGGAACTAGGGAAACCTATGGCTACACCTTC. It translates to CASSLGTRETYGYTF.

The chain has TRBV5-1 and TRBJ1-6; perhaps TRBD1 as D (6 bases). V dropped 3 bases and J dropped 7 bases, with 17 bases sitting between them. Germline CDR1 is SGHRS and CDR2 is YFSETQ. The CDR3 covers 16 residues. CDR3 nucleotides: TGCGCCAGCAGCTCGGAAGCGGGGGGCGTGAATTCACCCCTCCACTTT. Its translation is CASSSEAGGVNSPLHF.

The chain links TRBV5-1 to TRBJ2-3; D call uncertain. The CDR3 runs 16 residues. V lost 5 bases and J 1 base, leaving 17 bases between the germline ends. Germline V gives CDR1 SGHRS, CDR2 YFSETQ. The CDR3 sequence is CASSRDTAAGTDTQYF. Here the CDR3 DNA reads TGCGCCAGCAGTCGCGACACCGCAGCCGGCACAGATACGCAGTATTTT.

The count of this clone is one. The chain carries TRBV19 and TRBJ2-1; possible D gene TRBD2, 5 bases. Trimming shortened V by 8 bases and J by 9 bases, and 11 bases separated the two germline ends. This CDR3 has 11 residues. Germline CDR1 LNHDA, CDR2 SQIVND (reference sequence). In nucleotides, the CDR3 is TGTGCCAGTGGGGAGCCCGGTGAGCAGTTCTTC. Protein product: CASGEPGEQFF.

This chain links TRBV24-1 with TRBJ1-1; 7 bases line up with TRBD1. This CDR3 region has 16 residues. V lost 3 bases and J lost 5; bases outside the gene matches: 11. Germline lookup yields CDR1 KGHDR and CDR2 SFDVKD. This CDR3 is CATSDTTGLGETEAFF. As DNA, the CDR3 is TGTGCCACCAGTGATACGACAGGGTTAGGAGAAACTGAAGCTTTCTTT.

The chain links TRBV4-2 to TRBJ2-1, with D maybe TRBD2 (5 bases). This CDR3 has 16 residues. Trimming cost V 3 bases and J 0 bases, with 12 bases left between them. CDR1 is LGHNA, CDR2 YNFKEQ, per germline. CDR3: CASSQESGSSYNEQFF. The CDR3 nucleotides are TGTGCCAGCAGCCAGGAAAGCGGTAGCTCCTACAATGAGCAGTTCTTC.

J is TRBJ1-2 and V is TRBV6-1; D possibly corresponds to TRBD1 (5 bases). This CDR3 is built from 13 residues. Germline CDR1 MNHNS, CDR2 SASEGT. Deletions cut 2 bases from V and 4 bases from J, with 8 bases between. In nucleotides, the CDR3 is TGTGCCAGCAGTGAATTCGGGGGCTATGGCTACACCTTC. Protein: CASSEFGGYGYTF.

The rearrangement joins TRBV7-7 to TRBJ1-4; D unresolved. CDR3 length: 15 amino acids. The germline V and J ends were trimmed by 11 bases and 1 base, with 17 bases remaining between them. Germline CDR1 reads SSHAT; CDR2 reads FNYEAQ (reference sequence). CDR3 region: CAHYSPVGTNEKLFF. The CDR3 DNA follows: TGTGCCCACTATTCACCGGTCGGAACTAATGAAAAACTGTTTTTT.

The chain joins TRBV10-3 to TRBJ2-5; tentatively, D is TRBD2 (6 bases). V was trimmed by 0 bases and J by 1 base, leaving 12 bases between them. CDR3 length equals 16 residues. CDR1 is ENHRY, CDR2 SYGVKD, per germline. CDR3 in DNA: TGTGCCATCAGTGAGTCGGTCGCGGGACCCCAAGAGACCCAGTACTTC. Translating gives CAISESVAGPQETQYF.

The J gene is TRBJ1-4, the V gene TRBV12-5; tentative D call: TRBD1 (5 bases). Per germline, CDR1 LGHNT and CDR2 FRNRAP. This CDR3 is built from 16 residues. V was trimmed by 2 bases and J by 10 bases, leaving 20 bases between them. Here the CDR3 DNA reads TGTGCTAGTGGTTTGCCGGGGGACGGAACCTTCGGAAAACTGTTTTTT. Its translation is CASGLPGDGTFGKLFF.

This chain links TRBV2 with TRBJ2-1; 9 bases map to TRBD1. J gave up 3 bases and V 11 bases, and 5 bases lay outside the gene matches. This CDR3 contains 13 residues. The germline V gene has CDR1 SNHLY and CDR2 FYNNEI. The CDR3, as DNA: TGTGCCGGACGGACAGGGGTCTACAATGAGCAGTTCTTC. Encoded protein: CAGRTGVYNEQFF.

The J gene is TRBJ2-7, the V gene TRBV6-5, with TRBD1 matching 9 bases. This CDR3 has 16 residues. Germline lookup yields CDR1 MNHEY and CDR2 SVGAGI. After removal of 4 bases from V and 2 bases from J, the junction contained 9 bases not matched to a gene. In DNA form, the CDR3 reads TGTGCCAGCAGTTTTGGACAGGGGCATATTACCTACGAGCAGTACTTC. Its translation: CASSFGQGHITYEQYF.

This sequence joins TRBV7-9 and TRBJ2-1; a weak D match, TRBD2 (6 bases). From germline, CDR1 is SEHNR and CDR2 FQNEAQ (reference sequence). V shed 2 bases and J shed 4 bases, with 12 bases lying between them. The CDR3 contains 15 residues. The CDR3, as DNA: TGTGCCAGCAGCTTAATAGGGACTTTTTACAATGAGCAGTTCTTC. Protein: CASSLIGTFYNEQFF.

This clone has only a few counts. This specimen includes other DNA sequences encoding the same CDR3. The V and J genes are TRBV13 and TRBJ1-2, with 7 bases matching TRBD1. Germline values: CDR1 PRHDT, CDR2 FYEKMQ (reference sequence). The length of the CDR3 is 14 residues. The V and J ends lost 0 bases and 2 bases, in that order; junction bases with no gene match: 0. CDR3 sequence (DNA): TGTGCCAGCAGCTTAGGACAGGGGAACTATGGCTACACCTTC. It yields the protein CASSLGQGNYGYTF.

This clone appeared a single time. This chain joins TRBV14 and TRBJ2-3, with D perhaps matching TRBD1 (5 bases). Trimming took off 4 bases at V and 3 bases at J, with 17 bases between the two ends. CDR3 size: 16 residues. CDR1 is SGHDN, CDR2 FVKESK, per germline. CDR3 sequence reads: CASSPYRTSETDTQYF. CDR3 DNA sequence: TGTGCCAGCAGCCCCTACAGGACAAGTGAGACAGATACGCAGTATTTT.

The rearrangement uses TRBV24-1 and TRBJ1-5; TRBD1 is a possible D gene (6 bases). From germline, CDR1 is KGHDR and CDR2 SFDVKD. V was cut by 3 bases and J by 7 bases, with 12 bases left in between. This CDR3 spans 14 amino acids. The CDR3: CATSDPAGGQPQHF. The CDR3 nucleotides read TGTGCCACCAGTGATCCCGCGGGGGGCCAGCCCCAGCATTTT.